This is a list of T cell receptor beta chains from one sample in a study of T-cell memory formation after mild COVID-19. TCRdb reanalysed the 5' RACE reads using MiXCR and keeps one entry per CDR3 protein. Of hundreds of thousands of distinct CDR3 sequences listed, about a sixth were seen once; the top ten hold approximately 20%. Sample: PBMCs or a T cell subset sorted from them (not recorded which). The receptor source for this set is a man in his late teens or twenties who had mild COVID-19 (a few samples of this study predate the infection). Cell type and time point are not known. CDR3s leave out the opening cysteine and the closing phenylalanine or tryptophan. The order of the fields is CDR3 length, J gene, V gene, CDR3 protein.

len: 15
j_gene: TRBJ2-3
v_gene: TRBV6-2/TRBV6-3
CDR3aa: ASSAPLLAGGTHTQY

len: 10
j_gene: TRBJ2-7
v_gene: TRBV6-5
CDR3aa: ASSYWGSEQY

len: 13
j_gene: TRBJ2-5
v_gene: TRBV12-3/TRBV12-4
CDR3aa: ASSLGPSGGETQY

len: 12
j_gene: TRBJ1-3
v_gene: TRBV6-5
CDR3aa: ASRPGLSKHTIY

len: 12
j_gene: TRBJ2-3
v_gene: TRBV6-5
CDR3aa: ASSYSGSGDTQY

len: 13
j_gene: TRBJ2-2
v_gene: TRBV4-3
CDR3aa: ASSQVWRGVGELF

len: 13
j_gene: TRBJ2-1
v_gene: TRBV6-2/TRBV6-3
CDR3aa: ASSYSDRVYNEQF

len: 12
j_gene: TRBJ2-1
v_gene: TRBV7-2
CDR3aa: ASSLGGGVNEQF

len: 13
j_gene: TRBJ2-7
v_gene: TRBV6-5
CDR3aa: ASSPEMADSYEQY

len: 12
j_gene: TRBJ1-5
v_gene: TRBV12-3/TRBV12-4
CDR3aa: ASSRTQGDQPQH

len: 18
j_gene: TRBJ2-3
v_gene: TRBV4-3
CDR3aa: ASSPVSGTSGVRGTDTQY

len: 11
j_gene: TRBJ1-5
v_gene: TRBV2
CDR3aa: ASRREDIQPQH

len: 15
j_gene: TRBJ2-7
v_gene: TRBV6-5
CDR3aa: ASSYSLQALDQYEQY

len: 11
j_gene: TRBJ2-7
v_gene: TRBV29-1
CDR3aa: SVRGRGSYEQY

len: 15
j_gene: TRBJ2-3
v_gene: TRBV12-5
CDR3aa: ASGLAPRDSSTDTQY

len: 15
j_gene: TRBJ1-1
v_gene: TRBV4-1
CDR3aa: ASSQEGGRPMNTEAF

len: 13
j_gene: TRBJ2-7
v_gene: TRBV7-2
CDR3aa: ASSPLAGGPYEQY

len: 13
j_gene: TRBJ1-1
v_gene: TRBV5-1
CDR3aa: ASSAGAPGGTEAF

len: 12
j_gene: TRBJ1-1
v_gene: TRBV6-5
CDR3aa: ASSYWGRKTEAF

len: 9
j_gene: TRBJ2-2
v_gene: TRBV6-2/TRBV6-3
CDR3aa: ASGNTGELF

len: 13
j_gene: TRBJ2-3
v_gene: TRBV24-1
CDR3aa: ATSDFSGGTDTQY

len: 12
j_gene: TRBJ1-6
v_gene: TRBV5-1
CDR3aa: ASSPQGHRSPLH

len: 9
j_gene: TRBJ2-2
v_gene: TRBV11-2
CDR3aa: ASSPPGELF

len: 13
j_gene: TRBJ2-1
v_gene: TRBV12-3/TRBV12-4
CDR3aa: ASSRAGLAGRSRF

len: 12
j_gene: TRBJ1-2
v_gene: TRBV7-2
CDR3aa: ASSLGGYSNGYT

len: 12
j_gene: TRBJ2-5
v_gene: TRBV12-3/TRBV12-4
CDR3aa: ASSPDRVRETQY

len: 9
j_gene: TRBJ1-1
v_gene: TRBV29-1
CDR3aa: SVRGFTEAF

len: 12
j_gene: TRBJ2-5
v_gene: TRBV25-1
CDR3aa: ASSDLGGRETQY

len: 14
j_gene: TRBJ2-2
v_gene: TRBV5-1
CDR3aa: ASSLAEGRNTGELF

len: 10
j_gene: TRBJ2-1
v_gene: TRBV24-1
CDR3aa: ATSDQRDSQF

len: 13
j_gene: TRBJ2-1
v_gene: TRBV10-3
CDR3aa: AISESGQGSGEQF

len: 14
j_gene: TRBJ1-5
v_gene: TRBV7-8
CDR3aa: ASSLAARMSNQPQH

len: 14
j_gene: TRBJ2-3
v_gene: TRBV4-3
CDR3aa: ASSQRRRGPTDTQY

len: 13
j_gene: TRBJ1-1
v_gene: TRBV12-3/TRBV12-4
CDR3aa: ASSLGVGVYSEAF

len: 12
j_gene: TRBJ2-3
v_gene: TRBV7-2
CDR3aa: ASRRGGARDTQY

len: 11
j_gene: TRBJ1-1
v_gene: TRBV6-2/TRBV6-3
CDR3aa: ASSSLHDLEAF